The 21 T cell receptor beta chains listed next were all sequenced from one sample in a study of blood T cell repertoires in COVID-19. The table came from immunoSEQ multiplex PCR; TCRdb's copy has only in-frame clones and leaves some out. The sample records almost 400,000 clones, around 89% being singletons. Sequencing was done on a sample of PBMCs or T cells enriched from blood (not recorded which). Receptors were obtained from a woman aged 25-40 years with acute COVID-19.

This chain links TRBV25-1 with TRBJ2-7, with D unclear. The germline gives CDR1 MGHDK, CDR2 SYGVNS. The CDR3 is 14 amino acids. With 0 bases removed from V and 3 bases from J, the gap between germline ends came to 9 bases. The CDR3 nucleotides are TGTGCCAGCAGTGAATACCCACCAGACTACGAGCAGTACTTC. Translation: CASSEYPPDYEQYF.

The chain links TRBV6-2 or TRBV6-3 to TRBJ1-5, with 8 bases identical to TRBD1. Germline CDR1 and CDR2: MNHEY and SVGEGT. V lost 4 bases, J lost 6 bases, and 8 bases stayed unmatched. This CDR3 spans 15 amino acids. The DNA of the CDR3 is TGTGCCAGCAGTTCCAGGACAGGGTTGGGTCAGCCCCAGCATTTT. Amino acids: CASSSRTGLGQPQHF.

This clone was counted a single time. The chain has TRBV3-1 (or the pseudogene TRBV3-2) and TRBJ2-5, with a tentative D call TRBD2 (6 bases). This CDR3 is 14 amino acids long. Trimming stripped 1 base from V and 5 bases from J, with 11 bases between. Germline V gives CDR1 LGHDT, CDR2 YNNKEL (reference sequence). This chain's CDR3 is CASSQGAGRETQYF. In DNA, the CDR3 is TGTGCCAGCAGCCAAGGGGCAGGGAGGGAGACCCAGTACTTC.

This clone was counted only a few times. The V call is TRBV5-1, the J call TRBJ2-5, with D unresolved. The CDR3 loop spans 12 amino acids. With 0 bases removed from V and 5 bases from J, the gap between germline ends came to 5 bases. Germline CDR1 reads SGHRS; CDR2 reads YFSETQ. The CDR3 reads CASSLAEETQYF. The DNA for the CDR3 is TGCGCCAGCAGCTTGGCCGAGGAGACCCAGTACTTC.

This clone is a singleton in its sample. V usage is TRBV11-1 and J usage is TRBJ2-7; 10 bases are shared with TRBD2. The V gene's germline CDR1 is SGHAT and CDR2 FQDESV (reference sequence). Trimming cost V 1 base and J 4 bases; bases outside gene matches: 7. CDR3 length: 16 amino acids. Written as DNA, the CDR3 is TGTGCCAGCAGCTTAGGAACTAGCGGGGTTGGGTACGAGCAGTACTTC. It codes for CASSLGTSGVGYEQYF.

Turning to this clone: At one end, the junction sequence differs from germline, possibly due to a read error. V and J are TRBV24-1 and TRBJ2-7, with 9 bases fitting TRBD2. The CDR3 runs 15 residues. Germline-derived CDR1 and CDR2 are KGHDR and SFDVKD. In DNA, the CDR3 is TGTGCCACCAGTGAGTCCGGGACTAGCTCCAACGAGCAGTACTTC. It codes for CATSESGTSSNEQYF.

The V and J genes are TRBV6-2 or TRBV6-3 and TRBJ1-6; 8 bases map to TRBD1. CDR1 MNHEY and CDR2 SVGEGT come from the germline V gene. Trimming removed 6 bases from V and 0 bases from J; junction bases left unmatched: 4. The CDR3 has 16 amino acids. CDR3 sequence: CASSPGQASYNSPLHF. The DNA of the CDR3 is TGTGCCAGCAGCCCGGGACAGGCCTCCTATAATTCACCCCTCCACTTT.

The genes are TRBV6-5 and TRBJ2-2; D is ambiguous. The V end was cut by 2 bases, the J end by 1 base, with 5 bases between. The CDR3 runs to 14 residues. CDR1 MNHEY and CDR2 SVGAGI come from the germline V gene. This chain's CDR3 is CASSYGRNTGELFF. The DNA for the CDR3 is TGTGCCAGCAGTTACGGCAGGAACACCGGGGAGCTGTTTTTT.

This chain uses TRBV24-1 with TRBJ2-2; 9 nucleotides agree with TRBD1. CDR1 and CDR2 (germline): KGHDR, SFDVKD. The trim removed 4 bases at V and 4 bases at J, leaving 9 bases unmatched. The CDR3 covers 17 residues. CDR3 nucleotide sequence: TGTGCCACCAGTGACCCCTGGACAGGGGCCGCCACCGGGGAGCTGTTTTTT. It encodes CATSDPWTGAATGELFF.

This chain links TRBV2 with TRBJ1-2; TRBD1 is a possible D gene (5 bases). The V and J ends lost 11 bases and 8 bases respectively, with 21 bases between them. The germline CDR1 and CDR2 sequences are SNHLY and FYNNEI. The CDR3 runs to 13 residues. Written as DNA, the CDR3 is TGTGCCGGCGGAACCGACGCAGGGTTGGGCTACACCTTC. Amino acids: CAGGTDAGLGYTF.

In DNA form, the CDR3 reads TGTGCCAGCAGCCAAAACTTCGAGACAGGGAATGGCTACACCTTC. Translating gives CASSQNFETGNGYTF. The chain combines TRBV5-5 with TRBJ1-2; 7 bases are shared with TRBD1. The CDR3 loop spans 15 amino acids. CDR1 and CDR2 from the germline V gene are SGHKS and YYEKEE (reference sequence). V shed 4 bases, J shed 6 bases, and the junction held 12 bases outside the gene matches.

The chain is built from TRBV6-2 or TRBV6-3 and TRBJ2-7; 7 bases agree with TRBD2. Germline V gene lookup returns CDR1 MNHEY and CDR2 SVGEGT. The CDR3 has 15 amino acids. Germline trimming cut 2 bases from V and 5 bases from J; bases unmatched to any gene: 9. The CDR3 sequence is CASSYLGEGTDEQYF. CDR3 coding DNA: TGTGCCAGCAGTTACCTTGGGGAGGGTACGGACGAGCAGTACTTC.

This clone has a single count. The chain employs TRBV7-9 and TRBJ2-1, with 9 bases lining up with TRBD2. Germline V gene lookup returns CDR1 SEHNR and CDR2 FQNEAQ (reference sequence). With 5 bases clipped from V and 7 bases from J, the junction kept 9 bases outside the gene matches. The CDR3 runs 15 residues. CDR3 residues: CASSLGAGGLNEQFF. CDR3 nucleotides: TGTGCCAGCAGCCTCGGAGCGGGGGGCTTAAATGAGCAGTTCTTC.

This clone was seen once. V is TRBV3-1 (or the pseudogene TRBV3-2) and J is TRBJ1-3; D remains unclear. The CDR3 covers 14 residues. From germline, CDR1 is LGHDT and CDR2 YNNKEL (reference sequence). The V end lost 4 bases, the J end lost 1 base, and 8 bases lay between the germline ends. The CDR3 reads CASSPKRSGNTIYF. CDR3 DNA sequence: TGTGCCAGCAGCCCGAAGAGATCTGGAAACACCATATATTTT.

This chain connects TRBV20-1 to TRBJ2-7; tentatively, D is TRBD1 (5 bases). The CDR3 has 15 amino acids. V gave up 3 bases and J gave up 6 bases, with 21 bases separating them. Germline CDR1 and CDR2: DFQATT and SNEGSKA (reference sequence). In DNA, the CDR3 is TGCAGTGCTAGTGATCCAAATGGTGACCAGGGCGAGCAGTACTTC. The encoded protein is CSASDPNGDQGEQYF.

The chain links TRBV3-1 (or the pseudogene TRBV3-2) to TRBJ2-2; possible D gene TRBD2, 5 bases. The germline V gene encodes CDR1 LGHDT and CDR2 YNNKEL (reference sequence). The ends were cut back, 4 bases at V and 0 bases at J, with 12 bases in the middle. The CDR3 is made up of 16 amino acids. The CDR3 loop is CASSRGRGTNTGELFF. DNA for the CDR3: TGTGCCAGCAGCCGCGGGCGAGGAACGAACACCGGGGAGCTGTTTTTT.

The chain recombines TRBV19 with TRBJ1-5; 8 positions agree with TRBD1. The V segment lost 3 bases and the J segment 7 bases; nucleotides outside the gene matches: 2. Per the germline V gene, CDR1 is LNHDA and CDR2 is SQIVND (reference sequence). This CDR3 comprises 13 residues. The CDR3: CASSIDRGQPQHF. For the CDR3, the DNA is TGTGCCAGTAGTATTGACAGGGGACAGCCCCAGCATTTT.

The chain combines TRBV6-4 with TRBJ1-1; the match to TRBD1 covers 7 bases. CDR3 length equals 16 residues. Germline V lookup: CDR1 MRHNA, CDR2 SNTAGT. J lost 4 bases, V lost 1 base, and 9 bases had no gene match. As DNA, the CDR3 is TGTGCCAGCAGTGACTTCGACAGGGAGTTCGCCACTGAAGCTTTCTTT. Translation: CASSDFDREFATEAFF.

The V and J genes are TRBV24-1 and TRBJ2-2; TRBD1 might be the D (6 bases). The CDR3 runs 14 residues. With 5 bases removed from V and 4 bases from J, the gap between germline ends came to 10 bases. Germline V lookup: CDR1 KGHDR, CDR2 SFDVKD. CDR3 nucleotide sequence: TGTGCCACCAGTGGCAGGGGAAGCACCGGGGAGCTGTTTTTT. The encoded protein is CATSGRGSTGELFF.

The chain has TRBV24-1 and TRBJ1-2, with 9 positions matching TRBD1. Germline V lookup: CDR1 KGHDR, CDR2 SFDVKD. V shed 2 bases and J 3 bases; nucleotides not matched to a gene: 9. The CDR3 runs to 17 residues. The CDR3 here is CATSDSLGTGRDYGYTF. The CDR3 DNA reads as TGTGCCACCAGTGATTCGCTTGGGACAGGGAGAGACTATGGCTACACCTTC.

The rearrangement joins TRBV27 to TRBJ1-1, with D possibly TRBD1 on 6 matching bases. Between the trimmed V and J ends, which lost 4 bases and 4 bases, there was a span of 13 bases. Germline values: CDR1 MNHEY, CDR2 SMNVEV (reference sequence). This CDR3 region has 14 residues. The CDR3 loop is CASSYPGHITEAFF. CDR3 in DNA: TGTGCCAGCAGTTACCCGGGACATATCACTGAAGCTTTCTTT.